Described below is a single T cell receptor beta chain sequence and its context. This sample was included in a study of cytomegalovirus exposure and HLA in healthy donors. The primer mix had 60 Vbeta and 13 Jbeta primers. Some clones are missing from TCRdb's copy, which holds only in-frame ones; the method was immunoSEQ multiplex PCR. Counted here are 65,000 to 85,000 clones, roughly two thirds occurring once; the ten biggest clones make up 4.9%. The CDR3 contains 14 residues. Germline assignment: CDR1 LGHNA and CDR2 YSLEER. The V gene lost 4 bases and the J gene lost 4 bases, with 13 bases spanning the gap.

The chain joins TRBV4-3 to TRBJ1-2; D unclear. Sample: PBMCs. The source is a man in his sixties in good health and CMV-seropositive. CDR3: CASSPGSRGYGYTF. In nucleotides, the CDR3 is TGCGCCAGCAGCCCGGGATCCCGGGGCTATGGCTACACCTTC.